One T cell receptor (beta chain) is described in this entry. Its antigen is currently unknown. Per germline, CDR1 SGHRS and CDR2 YFSETQ. V was shortened by 4 bases and J by 4 bases, with 24 bases between the two germline ends. CDR3 length: 17 residues. This sample is part of a study of T cell responses to AZD1222 COVID-19 vaccine. Points from the study as a whole: Scientists sampled the repertoires only once the peak T cell response had passed. Among AZD1222 vaccinees, only 5 to 7 were seropositive at baseline.

Profiled with immunoSEQ multiplex PCR; TCRdb holds only in-frame clones, not every one. The top ten hold 2.8% of the sample, which has about 97,000 clones, about 88% seen once. Here the sequenced sample was peripheral blood, taken on day 0 of AZD1222 vaccination. This chain links TRBV5-1 with TRBJ2-7; D possibly corresponds to TRBD1 (6 bases). The receptor comes from an adult in good health. CDR3 nucleotide sequence: TGCGCCAGCAGCAATAACCGGGACACCGGGAAAAAGTACGAGCAGTACTTC. This codes for CASSNNRDTGKKYEQYF.